The next 7 T cell receptor beta chains were all read from a single sample in a study of early T cells in non-severe SARS-CoV-2 infection. TCRdb itself ran the 5' RACE reads through MiXCR, one entry per CDR3 protein. The data contain 25,000 to 30,000 distinct CDR3 sequences, approximately 4.3% of them singletons. Sequencing was carried out using whole blood. The receptors were gathered from an adult who was a healthcare worker with PCR-confirmed SARS-CoV-2 infection or an uninfected control (not recorded which).

The J gene is TRBJ1-5, the V gene TRBV28; no reliable D call. V was shortened by 6 bases and J by 7 bases, with 7 bases between the two germline ends. The CDR3 runs to 11 residues. Per the germline V gene, CDR1 is MDHEN and CDR2 is SYDVKM. The DNA for the CDR3 is TGTGCCAGCAGCATAGGGCAGCCCCAGCATTTT. It specifies CASSIGQPQHF.

This clonotype showed up many times. The chain employs TRBV30 and TRBJ2-1; TRBD2 matches at 13 bases. The junction had 4 bases not matched to a gene; V was cut back by 2 bases and J by 6 bases. CDR3 length: 15 residues. Per germline, CDR1 GTSNPN and CDR2 SVGIG (reference sequence). The CDR3 reads CAWSLGLAGANEQFF. The CDR3, as DNA: TGTGCCTGGAGTCTAGGACTAGCGGGGGCCAATGAGCAGTTCTTC.

This clonotype turned up a few times. J is TRBJ2-7 and V is TRBV20-1; D gene unclear. Trimming took off 2 bases at V and 9 bases at J, with 17 bases between the two ends. Germline V gene sequence: CDR1 DFQATT, CDR2 SNEGSKA (reference sequence). The CDR3 is 13 residues long. The CDR3 loop reads CSARYPRTNSQYF. The CDR3 bases are TGCAGTGCTAGATACCCTAGGACGAATTCGCAGTACTTC.

The CDR3 bases are TGCAGCGTTGCAGAGGGGAGCCGCCAGCCCCAGCATTTT. It codes for CSVAEGSRQPQHF. The chain recombines TRBV29-1 with TRBJ1-5; a possible D gene is TRBD1 (5 bases). V lost 4 bases to trimming and J lost 7 bases, with 14 bases between them. Germline assignment: CDR1 SQVTM and CDR2 ANQGSEA. CDR3 length: 13 residues.

This clonotype was seen many times. The CDR3 protein is CASSQNQETQYF. The CDR3 nucleotides read TGTGCCAGCAGCCAAAACCAAGAGACCCAGTACTTC. This rearrangement joins TRBV7-3 to TRBJ2-5, with no clear D. Germline loops: CDR1 SGHTA, CDR2 FQGTGA. Trimming took off 5 bases at V and 0 bases at J, with 4 bases between the two ends. The CDR3 consists of 12 residues.

The CDR3 region is CASSTTWTGTRETQYF. The CDR3, as DNA: TGTGCCAGCAGTACTACCTGGACAGGGACAAGAGAGACCCAGTACTTC. The rearrangement joins TRBV28 to TRBJ2-5, with TRBD1 identical over 8 bases. The CDR3 consists of 16 residues. Germline V gene data show CDR1 as MDHEN and CDR2 as SYDVKM. With 5 bases clipped from V and 4 bases from J, the junction kept 12 bases outside the gene matches.

This clonotype was picked up a small number of times. The V gene is TRBV11-2, the J gene TRBJ2-5; 9 nucleotides align to TRBD1. The CDR3 has 15 amino acids. Germline CDR1 and CDR2: SGHAT and FQNNGV. The J segment lost 1 base and the V segment lost 5 bases, leaving 5 bases of the junction unmatched. The CDR3 is CASSVDRGTQETQYF. The CDR3 region has the DNA TGTGCCAGCAGCGTTGACAGGGGGACCCAAGAGACCCAGTACTTC.